This TCR beta chain was profiled in a study of cytomegalovirus exposure and HLA in healthy donors. Note on this clone: No antigen is known for it.

Study-wide results and limits: The authors listed roughly 150 TCR beta chains as cytomegalovirus-associated. It was found in a later analysis that first-cohort TCR clusters tended to co-occur in the roughly 120 validation repertoires. As was reported, the classifier diagnosed cytomegalovirus status with high specificity and sensitivity.

Measured with immunoSEQ multiplex PCR; TCRdb has only the in-frame clones, and not every one. The sample lists over 250,000 clones, around 87% occurring once. V lost 4 bases and J 5 bases, leaving 26 bases between the germline ends. Per the germline V gene, CDR1 is GTSNPN and CDR2 is SVGIG (reference sequence). This CDR3 is 17 amino acids long. This rearrangement joins TRBV30 to TRBJ1-2; tentatively, D is TRBD1 (5 bases). The sample was PBMCs. The source is a woman in her 30s in good health and CMV-seropositive. The CDR3 region has the DNA TGTGCCTGGACCTCCCCGGGGAGGGGTGGTTCCGGATATGGCTACACCTTC. As protein: CAWTSPGRGGSGYGYTF.